The 31 T cell receptor beta chains in this list originate from one sample, sequenced in a study of blood T cells in healthy people across ages. It was with a sample-barcoded 5' primer and a J-beta primer mix that a second PCR of roughly 7 to 12 cycles was run. Each CDR3 protein is one row after TCRdb ran MiXCR on the 5' RACE reads. The sample consists of fewer than 700,000 distinct CDR3 sequences, less than 45% of them appearing once. Sequencing was performed on blood. These receptors came from a man aged 80 or over in good health.

This clonotype has more than one count but fewer than ten. The V call is TRBV11-2, the J call TRBJ2-3; D possibly corresponds to TRBD2 (5 bases). This CDR3 contains 14 residues. V gave up 2 bases and J gave up 3 bases, with 9 bases separating them. The V gene's germline CDR1 is SGHAT and CDR2 FQNNGV. As DNA, the CDR3 is TGTGCCAGCAGCTTAATCGGGGAAACAGATACGCAGTATTTT. This gives the protein CASSLIGETDTQYF.

In its sample, this clonotype was seen a few times. The rearrangement links TRBV29-1 to TRBJ1-4; TRBD1 is a possible D gene (6 bases). CDR1 and CDR2 from the germline V gene are SQVTM and ANQGSEA. V was pared by 1 base and J by 3 bases, with 9 bases between. This CDR3 contains 14 residues. CDR3 DNA sequence: TGCAGCGTTGAAGTCCCAGGGGCTAATGAAAAACTGTTTTTT. This encodes CSVEVPGANEKLFF.

This clonotype showed up just a few times. The CDR3 protein is CASSLAGGRNNEQYF. The DNA of the CDR3 is TGTGCCAGCAGCTTAGCGGGGGGGCGGAACAATGAGCAGTACTTC. This rearrangement joins TRBV7-2 to TRBJ2-1, with D tentatively TRBD2 (7 bases). The J call is doubtful: the DNA matches TRBJ2-7 better. The CDR3 is 15 amino acids. The germline CDR1 and CDR2 sequences are SGHTA and FQGNSA.

As to this clonotype: Compared with germline, one end of the junction differs, possibly owing to a read error. The chain has TRBV4-1 and TRBJ2-3; 7 bases match TRBD2. Per germline, CDR1 MGHRA and CDR2 YSYEKL. CDR3 size: 16 residues. CDR3 in amino acids: CTSSPRSGTSTDTQYF. The DNA for the CDR3 is TGCACCAGCAGCCCGCGGAGCGGGACTAGCACAGATACGCAGTATTTT.

This clonotype was counted between two and nine times. The genes are TRBV20-1 and TRBJ1-5; no clear D. The CDR3 length is 15 residues. Germline V gene data show CDR1 as DFQATT and CDR2 as SNEGSKA (reference sequence). V was cut by 2 bases and J by 2 bases, with 13 bases left in between. CDR3 sequence: CSARPSNGGNQPQHF. In DNA form, the CDR3 reads TGCAGTGCTAGACCTTCTAATGGGGGCAATCAGCCCCAGCATTTT.

The J gene is TRBJ2-4, the V gene TRBV4-3; perhaps TRBD2 as D (6 bases). The CDR3 consists of 16 residues. V shed 0 bases and J shed 13 bases, with 22 bases lying between them. In germline, CDR1 is LGHNA, CDR2 YSLEER. The CDR3 nucleotides read TGCGCCAGCAGCCAAGATCTTGCGGGACCTTACAATGAGCAGTACTTC. Its protein product is CASSQDLAGPYNEQYF.

This clonotype was detected a few times. The chain carries TRBV4-3 and TRBJ2-1, with a weak D call TRBD2 (6 bases). The assigned J gene may be wrong: the sequence end matches TRBJ2-7 better. The CDR3 runs to 17 residues. The germline CDR1 and CDR2 sequences are LGHNA and YSLEER. The CDR3: CASSQGGGNTGYNEQYF. The CDR3 nucleotides are TGCGCCAGCAGCCAAGGAGGCGGGAACACCGGCTACAATGAGCAGTACTTC.

This clonotype occurred a few times. The chain has TRBV4-2 and TRBJ2-3; D may be TRBD1 (6 bases). The CDR3 totals 14 residues. Trimming stripped 4 bases from V and 6 bases from J, with 14 bases between. The germline V gene encodes CDR1 LGHNA and CDR2 YNFKEQ. In DNA, the CDR3 is TGTGCCAGCAGCCTTCAGGGGCCAAGTGATACGCAGTATTTT. Encoded protein: CASSLQGPSDTQYF.

CDR3 region: CASSHPGLNYGYTF. CDR3 bases: TGTGCCAGCAGCCACCCCGGACTCAACTATGGCTACACCTTC. The chain couples TRBV7-9 to TRBJ1-2; D remains ambiguous. Germline lookup yields CDR1 SEHNR and CDR2 FQNEAQ (reference sequence). This CDR3 is built from 14 residues. Trimming removed 5 bases from V and 2 bases from J, with 12 bases in between.

The V gene is TRBV7-9, the J gene TRBJ2-5; 7 nucleotides match TRBD1. The assigned J gene may be wrong: the sequence end matches TRBJ2-7 better. The CDR3 runs 15 residues. CDR1 and CDR2 (germline): SEHNR, FQNEAQ (reference sequence). The CDR3 sequence is CASSGIQQGTYEQYF. Written as DNA, the CDR3 is TGTGCCAGCAGCGGCATCCAACAGGGGACCTACGAGCAGTACTTC.

This clonotype was seen repeatedly, ten times or more. The CDR3 DNA sequence: TGTGCCAGCAGCCGGAACAGGGGGAGGGCGAACTATGGCTACACCTTC. It yields the protein CASSRNRGRANYGYTF. V and J are TRBV7-2 and TRBJ1-2, with 8 bases lining up with TRBD1. Germline lookup yields CDR1 SGHTA and CDR2 FQGNSA. The J segment lost 2 bases and the V segment lost 5 bases, leaving 10 bases of the junction unmatched. The CDR3 has 16 amino acids.

The sample holds many counts of this clonotype. The chain carries TRBV4-2 and TRBJ1-2; D is unclear. Germline assignment: CDR1 LGHNA and CDR2 YNFKEQ. This CDR3 has 15 residues. Trimming took off 0 bases at V and 6 bases at J, with 14 bases between the two ends. The CDR3 DNA sequence: TGTGCCAGCAGCCAAGATCGAGTAGGCTCTGATGGCTACACCTTC. Its protein product is CASSQDRVGSDGYTF.

This sequence joins TRBV11-2 and TRBJ2-5; weak D call: TRBD2 (6 bases). V was pared by 3 bases and J by 11 bases, with 22 bases between. The CDR3 is made up of 15 amino acids. Germline CDR1 SGHAT, CDR2 FQNNGV. As DNA, the CDR3 is TGTGCCAGCAGCTTGGCCAGGACTATGGGCAATGAGCAGTACTTC. Translating gives CASSLARTMGNEQYF.

Here the CDR3 reads CASSFKTSGRGDEQYF. The CDR3 DNA is TGTGCCAGCAGCTTTAAGACTAGCGGGAGGGGCGATGAGCAGTACTTC. The chain combines TRBV7-2 with TRBJ2-7; TRBD2 agrees at 14 bases. CDR1 and CDR2 from the germline V gene are SGHTA and FQGNSA. Trimming cost V 3 bases and J 7 bases; bases outside gene matches: 8. The CDR3 has 16 amino acids.

The chain has TRBV28 and TRBJ2-5, with D perhaps TRBD1 (6 bases). Deletions cut 4 bases from V and 0 bases from J, with 21 bases between. This CDR3 spans 18 amino acids. Germline V CDR1 and CDR2: MDHEN, SYDVKM. The DNA for the CDR3 is TGTGCCAGCAGTTCCATTGTAGGGGGACATTTTGACCAAGAGACCCAGTACTTC. Its protein is CASSSIVGGHFDQETQYF.

The CDR3 spells CASSQDPQGSASYNEQFF. CDR3 bases: TGTGCCAGCAGCCAAGATCCCCAGGGTAGCGCCTCCTACAATGAGCAGTTCTTC. The rearrangement joins TRBV4-2 to TRBJ2-1; perhaps D is TRBD1 or TRBD2 (5 bases each). V was pared by 0 bases and J by 0 bases, with 15 bases between. The CDR3 contains 18 residues. Germline V CDR1 and CDR2: LGHNA, YNFKEQ.

The chain has TRBV28 and TRBJ2-4; D may be TRBD1 (5 bases). The DNA end favors TRBJ2-7, so the J call may be wrong. The germline gives CDR1 MDHEN, CDR2 SYDVKM. The CDR3 extends over 15 amino acids. CDR3 sequence (DNA): TGTGCCAGCAGACCAAGATCGCCAGGGTTAAACGAGCAGTACTTC. It specifies CASRPRSPGLNEQYF.

This clonotype came up many times. The chain employs TRBV5-5 and TRBJ2-1; a weak D match, TRBD2 (5 bases). V lost 0 bases to trimming and J lost 7 bases, with 17 bases between them. The CDR3 has 16 residues. The V gene's germline CDR1 is SGHKS and CDR2 YYEKEE (reference sequence). CDR3 residues: CASSLEGMGDGNEQFF. CDR3 DNA sequence: TGTGCCAGCAGCTTGGAGGGAATGGGAGATGGGAATGAGCAGTTCTTC.

This chain uses TRBV7-9 with TRBJ1-2; D remains unclear. Deletions cut 5 bases from V and 4 bases from J, with 11 bases between. Germline assignment: CDR1 SEHNR and CDR2 FQNEAQ (reference sequence). The CDR3 runs to 13 residues. The CDR3 DNA reads as TGTGCCAGCAGCAACGGACGGATCTATGGCTACACCTTC. It is translated as CASSNGRIYGYTF.

Details on this clonotype: A much larger clone differs from this one at a single base, so this may be a read error. The chain couples TRBV4-2 to TRBJ2-5; 8 bases are a match to TRBD1. The J call is in doubt because the DNA end fits TRBJ2-7 better. The germline V gene encodes CDR1 LGHNA and CDR2 YNFKEQ. The CDR3 sequence is 15 residues long. CDR3 in amino acids: CASSLPGTGFPEQYF. For the CDR3, the DNA is TGTGCCAGCAGCCTCCCCGGGACAGGATTTCCCGAGCAGTACTTC.

This clonotype was seen many times. This chain uses TRBV29-1 with TRBJ2-7, with 7 bases aligning to TRBD2. CDR3 size: 15 residues. Germline values: CDR1 SQVTM, CDR2 ANQGSEA. The junction had 12 bases not matched to a gene; V was cut back by 6 bases and J by 1 base. The CDR3 is CSVVGGERGSYEQYF. For the CDR3, the DNA is TGCAGCGTCGTTGGGGGGGAGAGGGGTTCCTACGAGCAGTACTTC.

The chain links TRBV20-1 to TRBJ2-1; D ambiguous. The germline V and J ends were trimmed by 3 bases and 4 bases, with 4 bases remaining between them. The CDR3 runs 11 residues. From germline, CDR1 is DFQATT and CDR2 SNEGSKA (reference sequence). Here the CDR3 reads CSASRYNEQFF. The CDR3 DNA reads TGCAGTGCTAGTAGGTACAATGAGCAGTTCTTC.

This clonotype occurred a few times. The chain has TRBV10-1 and TRBJ2-3; D is unresolved. CDR1 WNHNN and CDR2 SYGVQD come from the germline V gene (reference sequence). The CDR3 contains 13 residues. The V end lost 6 bases, the J end lost 6 bases, and 13 bases lay between the germline ends. This CDR3 is CASSSDSYDTQYF. As DNA, the CDR3 is TGCGCCAGCAGCTCCGACTCGTACGATACGCAGTATTTT.

The table lists this clonotype with many counts. This chain connects TRBV10-3 to TRBJ2-3, with 7 bases fitting TRBD1. Germline-derived CDR1 and CDR2 are ENHRY and SYGVKD. V lost 5 bases, J lost 2 bases, and 4 bases stayed unmatched. The CDR3 extends over 14 amino acids. The CDR3, as DNA: TGTGCCATCAGTAGGGGACAGAACACAGATACGCAGTATTTT. Translating gives CAISRGQNTDTQYF.

This clonotype has ten or more counts. V is TRBV13 and J is TRBJ1-2, with 8 bases identical to TRBD1. Per germline, CDR1 PRHDT and CDR2 FYEKMQ (reference sequence). Trimming took 5 bases from V and 1 from J; bases not matched to a gene: 9. This CDR3 contains 16 residues. Written as DNA, the CDR3 is TGTGCCAGCAGCCGGAACCGGGACAGGAATAACTATGGCTACACCTTC. Its translation is CASSRNRDRNNYGYTF.

This clonotype was seen a handful of times. This chain connects TRBV20-1 to TRBJ2-7; D might be TRBD2 (5 bases). V shed 0 bases and J shed 5 bases, with 8 bases lying between them. Germline values: CDR1 DFQATT, CDR2 SNEGSKA (reference sequence). There are 12 residues in the CDR3. CDR3 bases: TGCAGTGCTAGAGATCGGCGGGACGAGCAGTACTTC. The encoded protein is CSARDRRDEQYF.

This clonotype showed up many times. This sequence joins TRBV20-1 and TRBJ2-1, with TRBD2 matching 11 bases. After removal of 6 bases from V and 7 bases from J, the junction contained 8 bases not matched to a gene. CDR1 and CDR2 from the germline V gene are DFQATT and SNEGSKA (reference sequence). This CDR3 spans 14 amino acids. CDR3 nucleotides: TGCAGTGCAGAACCGGGACTAGCGGTTAATGAGCAGTTCTTC. Translation gives CSAEPGLAVNEQFF.

Many counts were recorded for this clonotype. J is TRBJ2-3 and V is TRBV28, with a tentative D call TRBD1 (6 bases). This CDR3 is built from 14 residues. V was clipped by 1 base and J by 6 bases, with 11 bases between them. Germline lookup yields CDR1 MDHEN and CDR2 SYDVKM. The CDR3 spells CASSLSTGRDTQYF. The CDR3 nucleotides are TGTGCCAGCAGTTTATCAACAGGGCGGGATACGCAGTATTTT.

This chain uses TRBV5-8 with TRBJ2-1; TRBD2 aligns across 13 bases. Per the germline V gene, CDR1 is SGHTS and CDR2 is YDEGEE. This CDR3 spans 14 amino acids. After removal of 3 bases from V and 9 bases from J, the junction contained 3 bases not matched to a gene. Written as DNA, the CDR3 is TGTGCCAGCAGCTCCTGGACTAGCGGGAGTGAGCAGTTCTTC. Translation gives CASSSWTSGSEQFF.

This chain connects TRBV7-9 to TRBJ2-3; TRBD2 agrees at 8 bases. The CDR3 totals 17 residues. The germline CDR1 and CDR2 sequences are SEHNR and FQNEAQ (reference sequence). Trimming at V came to 5 bases and at J to 3 bases, leaving 13 bases not matched to a gene. The CDR3 nucleotides read TGTGCCAGCAGCCCTGGAGCTGCGGGGGGCCGGACAGATACGCAGTATTTT. It translates to CASSPGAAGGRTDTQYF.

On this clonotype itself: A single base separates this from a much larger clone, so it may be a read error. The chain uses TRBV13 and TRBJ2-1, with TRBD2 matching 8 bases. With V trimmed by 2 bases and J by 6 bases, 6 bases remained unmatched. Germline assignment: CDR1 PRHDT and CDR2 FYEKMQ (reference sequence). The CDR3 sequence is 15 residues long. CDR3 in amino acids: CASSLSGRGLNEQFF. The CDR3 nucleotides are TGTGCCAGCAGCTTAAGCGGGAGAGGGCTCAATGAGCAGTTCTTC.